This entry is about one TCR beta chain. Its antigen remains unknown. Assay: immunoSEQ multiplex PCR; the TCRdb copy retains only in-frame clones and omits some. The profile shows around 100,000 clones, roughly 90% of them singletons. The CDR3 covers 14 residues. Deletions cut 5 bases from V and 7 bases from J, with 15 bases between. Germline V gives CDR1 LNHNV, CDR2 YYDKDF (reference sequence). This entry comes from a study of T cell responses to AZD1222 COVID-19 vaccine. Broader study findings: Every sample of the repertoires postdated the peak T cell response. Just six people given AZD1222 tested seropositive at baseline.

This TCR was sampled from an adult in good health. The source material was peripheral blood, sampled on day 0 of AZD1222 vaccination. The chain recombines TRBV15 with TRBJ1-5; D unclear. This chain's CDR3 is CATSVRVEAQPQHF. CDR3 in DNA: TGTGCCACCAGCGTTCGGGTTGAGGCGCAGCCCCAGCATTTT.